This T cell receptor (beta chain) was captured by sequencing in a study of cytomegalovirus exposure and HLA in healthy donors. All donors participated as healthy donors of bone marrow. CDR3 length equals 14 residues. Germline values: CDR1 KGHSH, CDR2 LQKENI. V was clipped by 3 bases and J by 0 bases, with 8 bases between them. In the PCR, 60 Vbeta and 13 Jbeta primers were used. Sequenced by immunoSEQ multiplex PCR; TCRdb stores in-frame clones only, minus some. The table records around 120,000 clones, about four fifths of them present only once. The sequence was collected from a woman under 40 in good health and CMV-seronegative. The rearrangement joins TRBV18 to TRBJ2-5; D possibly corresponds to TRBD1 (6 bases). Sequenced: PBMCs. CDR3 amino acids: CASSPRTDQETQYF. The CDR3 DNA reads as TGTGCCAGCTCACCTAGGACAGACCAAGAGACCCAGTACTTC.